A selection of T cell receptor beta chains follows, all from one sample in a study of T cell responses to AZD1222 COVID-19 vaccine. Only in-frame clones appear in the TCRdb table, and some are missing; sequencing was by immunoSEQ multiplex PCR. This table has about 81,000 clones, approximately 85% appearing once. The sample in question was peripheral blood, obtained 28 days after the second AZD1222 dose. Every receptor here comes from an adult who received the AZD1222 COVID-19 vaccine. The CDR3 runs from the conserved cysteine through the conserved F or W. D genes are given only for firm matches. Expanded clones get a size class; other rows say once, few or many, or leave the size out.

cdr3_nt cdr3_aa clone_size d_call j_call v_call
TGTGCCAGCAGCTCCCTTCGGGGGGACGAGCAGTACTTC CASSSLRGDEQYF few TRBD2 TRBJ2-7 TRBV7-9
TGTGCCAGCAGTTTACTACAGGGGCCCTTGGGATCACCCCTCCACTTT CASSLLQGPLGSPLHF . TRBD1 TRBJ1-6 TRBV27
TGCAGTGCTAGTCGGCAGGGGGACAATCAGCCCCAGCATTTT CSASRQGDNQPQHF . TRBD1 TRBJ1-5 TRBV20-1
TGTGCCAGTAGTATTCGGCAGGACTCTGGAAACACCATATATTTT CASSIRQDSGNTIYF . . TRBJ1-3 TRBV19
TGCGCCAGCAGCTTGGCCGGGGGAGATTACAATGAGCAGTTCTTC CASSLAGGDYNEQFF . . TRBJ2-1 TRBV5-1
TGTGCCAGCAGTTTTCTTCAGGGAGTTGGCAATGAGCAGTTCTTC CASSFLQGVGNEQFF . . TRBJ2-1 TRBV28
TGTGCCAGCAGCTTTCTCAGCGGGAGGGATGAGCAGTTCTTC CASSFLSGRDEQFF . TRBD2 TRBJ2-1 TRBV7-2
TGTGCCAGCAGCTTAGTCCAAGACATATTCTCTGGAAACACCATATATTTT CASSLVQDIFSGNTIYF . . TRBJ1-3 TRBV7-6
TGTGCCAGCAGCCAGGGGAAAGGGAACACTGAAGCTTTCTTT CASSQGKGNTEAFF once . TRBJ1-1 TRBV7-3
TGTGCCAGCAGCCCCCGGGAAGAGGAAAAACTGTTTTTT CASSPREEEKLFF . . TRBJ1-4 TRBV13
TGTGCCAGCACCACCCAGCTTAAGGGGTACGAGCAGTACTTC CASTTQLKGYEQYF . . TRBJ2-7 TRBV28
TGTGCCAGCAGTCTGAGCTCCTATAATTCACCCCTCCACTTT CASSLSSYNSPLHF . . TRBJ1-6 TRBV27
TGTGCCAGCAGCGCCGGACTCCATCAGCCCCAGCATTTT CASSAGLHQPQHF . . TRBJ1-5 TRBV14
TGTGCCAGCAGCCAAGATTCCGGCGTCAAGCGGTCCCAGCATTTT CASSQDSGVKRSQHF . . TRBJ1-5 TRBV4-2
TGTGCCAGCAGCCTAGTCGGGGCTGAAGCTTTCTTT CASSLVGAEAFF . . TRBJ1-1 TRBV6-6
TGTGCCAGCAGCCAACGACAGGGGGCGTCCTACGAGCAGTACTTC CASSQRQGASYEQYF many TRBD1 TRBJ2-7 TRBV9
TGTGCCACCAGTGATTTAGAGGTTAGCACAGATACGCAGTATTTT CATSDLEVSTDTQYF few . TRBJ2-3 TRBV24-1
TGCAGCGTTGAATTGGCGGGGGGTCAGCCCCAGCATTTT CSVELAGGQPQHF . . TRBJ1-5 TRBV29-1
TGTGCCAGCAGCTTGGTACAGGGTGCTGAAGCTTTCTTT CASSLVQGAEAFF few . TRBJ1-1 TRBV11-3
TGTGCCAGCAGCCAAGACAGGGATCAGCCCCAGCATTTT CASSQDRDQPQHF . . TRBJ1-5 TRBV4-2
TGCAGCGCCCGACAGGGTAGCAATTCACCCCTCCACTTT CSARQGSNSPLHF . TRBD1 TRBJ1-6 TRBV29-1
TGCGCCAGCAGCTCTCCCCCGCTTGGTCGGGTCGGGGAGTCGCATGGCTACACCTTC CASSSPPLGRVGESHGYTF . . TRBJ1-2 TRBV4-1
TGTGCCAGTGGGACAGGGATAGGACCCCAGCATTTT CASGTGIGPQHF . TRBD1 TRBJ1-5 TRBV19
TGCAGTGCTAGTGCCCTCGGGACAGGGGTATGGAATGAGCAGTTCTTC CSASALGTGVWNEQFF . TRBD1 TRBJ2-1 TRBV20-1
TGTGCCACCAGTGATTCGGACCTCTACGAGCAGTACTTC CATSDSDLYEQYF . . TRBJ2-7 TRBV24-1
TGTGCCTGGAGGAGCGACAGGGGGCTAAGCTATGGCTACACCTTC CAWRSDRGLSYGYTF . TRBD1 TRBJ1-2 TRBV30
TGCAGCGTTGATCCCCACAGGGACGCTGAAGCTTTCTTT CSVDPHRDAEAFF . . TRBJ1-1 TRBV29-1
TGTGCCACCAGCAGTGAGACCGGGACAGGGTTAACTGAAGCTTTCTTT CATSSETGTGLTEAFF . TRBD1 TRBJ1-1 TRBV15
TGTGCCAGCAGCTTGGGACAGGGGTTCAACACCATATATTTT CASSLGQGFNTIYF . TRBD1 TRBJ1-3 TRBV5-4
TGTGCCAGCAGCCTTATATGGGAAGGGGCCCAGCAGTACTTC CASSLIWEGAQQYF few . TRBJ2-7 TRBV6-5
TGTGCCAGCAGTTACACAGGGGACAATGGCTACACCTTC CASSYTGDNGYTF once TRBD1 TRBJ1-2 TRBV7-8
TGTGCCAGCAGTTTAGGACAGGGGATTGAAGCTTTCTTT CASSLGQGIEAFF . TRBD1 TRBJ1-1 TRBV2
TGCGCCAGCAGCCCGGACGGAAAGAACACTGAAGCTTTCTTT CASSPDGKNTEAFF . . TRBJ1-1 TRBV4-1
TGTGCCAGCAGCTTAGTCTCGGGCCCTAATGAAAAACTGTTTTTT CASSLVSGPNEKLFF . . TRBJ1-4 TRBV7-9
TGTGCCAGCAGTTATGAGCTCAACCTGAACACTGAAGCTTTCTTT CASSYELNLNTEAFF . . TRBJ1-1 TRBV28
TGTGCCAGCAGCCCGCAAGACAGGGCCCATGAGCAGTTCTTC CASSPQDRAHEQFF . TRBD1 TRBJ2-1 TRBV11-2
TGTGCCAGCTCCTCGATTCCGGGGGAGCAGTACTTC CASSSIPGEQYF . . TRBJ2-7 TRBV28
TGTGCCAGCAGCTTGGATCAGGGGAGTTACGAGCAGTACTTC CASSLDQGSYEQYF . . TRBJ2-7 TRBV5-4
TGTGCCACCGAAGACAAGGGACAGCTACTCTATGGCTACACCTTC CATEDKGQLLYGYTF . TRBD1 TRBJ1-2 TRBV19
TGTGCCACCAGTGATCCGACAGGGATACACTTCTCCTACGAGCAGTACTTC CATSDPTGIHFSYEQYF . TRBD1 TRBJ2-7 TRBV24-1
TGCGCCAGCTCGGGCCCTAAAAACATTCAGTACTTC CASSGPKNIQYF . . TRBJ2-4 TRBV5-1
TGTGCCAGCAGCGCCTTCAGGGGGAACACTGAAGCTTTCTTT CASSAFRGNTEAFF . . TRBJ1-1 TRBV9
TGTGCCAGCAGCACCCAGGCAGCTCTTGATATCGGGGAGCTGTTTTTT CASSTQAALDIGELFF . . TRBJ2-2 TRBV28
TGTGCCATCAGTGAGTCAGTAGGACAGGGGGTACAAGAGACCCAGTACTTC CAISESVGQGVQETQYF . TRBD1 TRBJ2-5 TRBV10-3
TGTGCCAGCAGCTTAGAGTGGTGGAGCGATGGCTACACCTTC CASSLEWWSDGYTF . . TRBJ1-2 TRBV7-2
TGTGCCAGCAGTTTCGCGGGGTATCAGCCCCAGCATTTT CASSFAGYQPQHF . . TRBJ1-5 TRBV12-3/TRBV12-4
TGTGCCAGCTCACGCCTCCAGGGCGACGAGCAGTACTTC CASSRLQGDEQYF . . TRBJ2-7 TRBV18